The clone carrying this T cell receptor beta chain was counted between two and nine times. This entry belongs to a study of regulatory T cells in long-lasting Graves disease. Per the germline V gene, CDR1 is SGHAT and CDR2 is FQNNGV. Trimming removed 6 bases from V and 0 bases from J, with 12 bases in between. The CDR3 covers 15 residues. To make TCR beta libraries, researchers used iRepertoire HTBI primers and Arm-PCR of CDR3 regions. TCRdb reanalysed the multiplex PCR reads using MiXCR and keeps one entry per CDR3 protein. Counted here are fewer than 650,000 distinct CDR3 sequences, roughly 15% occurring once; the ten biggest clones make up approximately 20%. As for time point: newly diagnosed GD, antithyroid drugs for less than 3 months. Extracted RNA from PBMCs served as the source of the TCR library. These data were also reused for a study on T cells in Graves' hyperthyroidism and ophthalmopathy.

This chain connects TRBV11-2 to TRBJ1-5, with D possibly being TRBD1 (5 bases). This receptor was identified in a woman in her twenties or thirties with Graves disease. This specimen was peripheral blood mononuclear cells (PBMCs), taken at new diagnosis, from a patient treated with antithyroid drugs. The CDR3: CASRPGGSSNQPQHF. Written as DNA, the CDR3 is TGTGCCAGCAGACCCGGGGGATCTAGCAATCAGCCCCAGCATTTT.